The 20 T cell receptor beta chains below were found in one sample sequenced in a study of blood T cell repertoires in COVID-19. Only in-frame clones appear in the TCRdb table, and some are missing; sequencing was by immunoSEQ multiplex PCR. The repertoire holds some 200,000 clones, with roughly 84% as singletons. Sequenced: peripheral blood. These receptors were obtained from a woman aged 40 to 50 who had recovered from COVID-19.

CDR3: CASSLAGTGGRKLFF. In DNA, the CDR3 is TGTGCCAGCAGCTTAGCCGGGACAGGGGGCCGAAAACTGTTTTTT. The chain combines TRBV13 with TRBJ1-4, with 12 bases identical to TRBD1. Germline V CDR1 and CDR2: PRHDT, FYEKMQ (reference sequence). Trimming at V came to 1 base and at J to 10 bases, leaving 4 bases not matched to a gene. The CDR3 consists of 15 residues. Full variable domain (missing parts from reference TRBV13 and TRBJ1-4): AAGVIQSPRHLIKEKRETATLKCYPIPRHDTVYWYQQGPGQDPQFLISFYEKMQSDKGSIPDRFSAQQFSDYHSELNMSSLELGDSALYFCASSLAGTGGRKLFFGSGTQLSVL.

In this sample, this clone turned up a few times. V gene TRBV5-6 combines with J gene TRBJ2-3; TRBD2 might be the D (6 bases). Germline V gene lookup returns CDR1 SGHDT and CDR2 YYEEEE. CDR3 length: 14 amino acids. Trimming took off 4 bases at V and 6 bases at J, with 15 bases between the two ends. The CDR3 nucleotides read TGTGCCAGCAGCCCGTGGACTACCCTCGATACGCAGTATTTT. As protein: CASSPWTTLDTQYF.

CDR3 amino acids: CASSQVRDRGIGNTGELFF. CDR3 coding DNA: TGCGCCAGCAGTCAAGTTCGGGACAGGGGTATAGGCAACACCGGGGAGCTGTTTTTT. The chain is built from TRBV23-1 and TRBJ2-2; 10 positions agree with TRBD1. TRBV23-1 is marked as an open reading frame, function uncertain. The CDR3 contains 19 residues. V lost 2 bases, J lost 2 bases, and 11 bases stayed unmatched.

The gene calls are TRBV7-9 and TRBJ2-5, with a weak D call TRBD1 (5 bases). The CDR3 runs 14 residues. Germline V lookup: CDR1 SEHNR, CDR2 FQNEAQ (reference sequence). Deletions cut 5 bases from V and 3 bases from J, with 13 bases between. As DNA, the CDR3 is TGTGCCAGCAGCGTCCAGGGTAATGAAGAGACCCAGTACTTC. Encoded protein: CASSVQGNEETQYF.

The chain links TRBV5-1 to TRBJ1-4; D unresolved. The CDR3 runs to 14 residues. Trimming left V 2 bases short and J 2 bases short, with 7 bases between. Germline V gives CDR1 SGHRS, CDR2 YFSETQ. The CDR3 region has the DNA TGCGCCAGCAGCTTCGCGGGGACTAATGAAAAACTGTTTTTT. It yields the protein CASSFAGTNEKLFF.

The V call is TRBV29-1, the J call TRBJ2-1; D unresolved. This CDR3 comprises 14 residues. V was trimmed by 6 bases and J by 5 bases, leaving 17 bases between them. Germline V gene data show CDR1 as SQVTM and CDR2 as ANQGSEA. CDR3 nucleotide sequence: TGCAGCGTCGCGGCCTTGCTGGTCCACAATGAGCAGTTCTTC. As protein: CSVAALLVHNEQFF.

This clone was detected once. The V and J genes are TRBV9 and TRBJ2-2, with 8 bases aligning to TRBD1. CDR3 length: 16 amino acids. The germline V gene has CDR1 SGDLS and CDR2 YYNGEE. J lost 0 bases, V lost 4 bases, and 5 bases had no gene match. CDR3: CASSYRTGSNTGELFF. The CDR3 DNA reads TGTGCCAGCAGCTACAGGACAGGGTCGAACACCGGGGAGCTGTTTTTT.

This chain joins TRBV3-1 (or the pseudogene TRBV3-2) and TRBJ1-1; maybe TRBD1 (6 bases). CDR1 LGHDT and CDR2 YNNKEL come from the germline V gene (reference sequence). CDR3 length: 16 residues. Trimming removed 3 bases at V and 0 bases at J, with 14 bases between. CDR3 region: CASSHDRRPMNTEAFF. CDR3 nucleotide sequence: TGTGCCAGCAGCCACGACAGGCGACCCATGAACACTGAAGCTTTCTTT.

J is TRBJ2-2 and V is TRBV9; possibly TRBD2 for D (5 bases). The germline gives CDR1 SGDLS, CDR2 YYNGEE. V lost 4 bases, J lost 6 bases, and 16 bases lay in between. CDR3 length: 15 residues. The CDR3 bases are TGTGCCAGCAGCCCATACCCAGCCGGGGCCGGGGAGCTGTTTTTT. Its protein product is CASSPYPAGAGELFF.

The chain uses TRBV5-1 and TRBJ1-1; 8 bases align to TRBD1. The CDR3 is made up of 15 amino acids. Germline CDR1 SGHRS, CDR2 YFSETQ. J lost 1 base, V lost 4 bases, and 6 bases had no gene match. CDR3 sequence: CASSRGQGKNTEAFF. CDR3 nucleotide sequence: TGCGCCAGCAGCCGTGGACAGGGAAAGAACACTGAAGCTTTCTTT. Together with reference TRBV5-1 and TRBJ1-1, the CDR3 gives the full variable domain: KAGVTQTPRYLIKTRGQQVTLSCSPISGHRSVSWYQQTPGQGLQFLFEYFSETQRNKGNFPGRFSGRQFSNSRSEMNVSTLELGDSALYLCASSRGQGKNTEAFFGQGTRLTVV.

The chain has TRBV7-9 and TRBJ1-2; TRBD1 agrees at 8 bases. With 5 bases clipped from V and 2 bases from J, the junction kept 7 bases outside the gene matches. CDR3 size: 15 residues. CDR1 is SEHNR and CDR2 is FQNEAQ in the germline V gene (reference sequence). DNA for the CDR3: TGTGCCAGCAGCCCGAAGACAGGGGCCAACTATGGCTACACCTTC. Protein sequence: CASSPKTGANYGYTF.

The gene calls are TRBV13 and TRBJ1-4, with D possibly TRBD1 on 6 matching bases. The germline V gene has CDR1 PRHDT and CDR2 FYEKMQ (reference sequence). V lost 4 bases and J 5 bases, leaving 17 bases between the germline ends. This CDR3 comprises 16 residues. DNA for the CDR3: TGTGCCAGCAGCTCAGCCAGGGGAAAAGGGAATGAAAAACTGTTTTTT. Translating it yields CASSSARGKGNEKLFF.

Remarks on this clone: Compared with germline, one end of the junction differs, possibly owing to a read error. The genes are TRBV7-7 and TRBJ1-1, with a possible D match to TRBD1 (5 bases). The germline V gene encodes CDR1 SSHAT and CDR2 FNYEAQ (reference sequence). The CDR3 loop spans 13 amino acids. This CDR3 is CASSLDSYTEAFF. In DNA form, the CDR3 reads TGTGCTAGCAGCCTTGACAGTTACACTGAAGCTTTCTTT. The full variable domain, in which reference TRBV7-7 and TRBJ1-1 provide the parts outside the CDR3, is GAGVSQSPRYKVTKRGQDVTLRCDPISSHATLYWYQQALGQGPEFLTYFNYEAQPDKSGLPSDRFSAERPEGSISTLTIQRTEQRDSAMYRCASSLDSYTEAFFGQGTRLTVV.

V and J are TRBV3-1 (or the pseudogene TRBV3-2) and TRBJ1-6; 9 bases match TRBD1. Per germline, CDR1 LGHDT and CDR2 YNNKEL (reference sequence). The CDR3 length is 15 residues. Losses at the gene ends were 1 base for V and 7 bases for J; bases not matched to a gene: 2. CDR3 DNA sequence: TGTGCCAGCAGCCAAGGACAGGGGGTAAATTCACCCCTCCACTTT. This translates into CASSQGQGVNSPLHF.

The chain uses TRBV3-1 (or the pseudogene TRBV3-2) and TRBJ2-5; 9 positions match TRBD2. This CDR3 is 15 amino acids long. The V segment lost 4 bases and the J segment 5 bases; nucleotides outside the gene matches: 8. Germline CDR1 LGHDT, CDR2 YNNKEL (reference sequence). The CDR3 bases are TGTGCCAGCAGCCCTGGGGTGAGCGGGGGGGAGACCCAGTACTTC. This encodes CASSPGVSGGETQYF.

V gene TRBV5-1 combines with J gene TRBJ2-7; 10 bases agree with TRBD1. V dropped 4 bases and J dropped 5; count of bases not matched to a gene: 6. The CDR3 totals 14 residues. The V gene's germline CDR1 is SGHRS and CDR2 YFSETQ. CDR3 sequence reads: CASSPGGQGDEQYF. CDR3 coding DNA: TGCGCCAGCAGCCCCGGCGGACAGGGGGACGAGCAGTACTTC. The entire variable domain, with the rest obtained from reference TRBV5-1 and TRBJ2-7, is as follows: KAGVTQTPRYLIKTRGQQVTLSCSPISGHRSVSWYQQTPGQGLQFLFEYFSETQRNKGNFPGRFSGRQFSNSRSEMNVSTLELGDSALYLCASSPGGQGDEQYFGPGTRLTVT.

The rearrangement joins TRBV25-1 to TRBJ1-2; no definite D call. Looked up from germline, CDR1 is MGHDK and CDR2 is SYGVNS. V was shortened by 2 bases and J by 1 base, with 8 bases between the two germline ends. The CDR3 sequence is 14 residues long. The CDR3 DNA is TGTGCCAGCAGTGAAGTGGCTTTTAACTATGGCTACACCTTC. It translates to CASSEVAFNYGYTF.

The rearrangement joins TRBV5-1 to TRBJ2-1; D possibly corresponds to TRBD2 (6 bases). Germline CDR1 and CDR2: SGHRS and YFSETQ. This CDR3 is built from 16 residues. V shed 4 bases and J shed 8 bases, with 22 bases lying between them. The CDR3 region is CASSVGTYGTIHEQFF. CDR3 coding DNA: TGCGCCAGCAGCGTGGGGACTTACGGAACGATCCATGAGCAGTTCTTC.

The rearrangement joins TRBV5-1 to TRBJ1-6; D call uncertain. The V end was cut by 0 bases, the J end by 13 bases, with 8 bases between. Germline V gives CDR1 SGHRS, CDR2 YFSETQ. CDR3 size: 12 residues. The CDR3 DNA is TGCGCCAGCAGCTTGGCCCAGGTGCCCCTCCACTTT. Its protein product is CASSLAQVPLHF.

The chain carries TRBV24-1 and TRBJ2-1; TRBD2 matches at 9 bases. Germline V gene lookup returns CDR1 KGHDR and CDR2 SFDVKD. CDR3 length: 15 residues. V lost 5 bases to trimming and J lost 4 bases; unmatched junction nucleotides: 5. The CDR3 spells CATSVTLAGYNEQFF. The DNA for the CDR3 is TGTGCCACCAGTGTTACTCTAGCGGGGTACAATGAGCAGTTCTTC.